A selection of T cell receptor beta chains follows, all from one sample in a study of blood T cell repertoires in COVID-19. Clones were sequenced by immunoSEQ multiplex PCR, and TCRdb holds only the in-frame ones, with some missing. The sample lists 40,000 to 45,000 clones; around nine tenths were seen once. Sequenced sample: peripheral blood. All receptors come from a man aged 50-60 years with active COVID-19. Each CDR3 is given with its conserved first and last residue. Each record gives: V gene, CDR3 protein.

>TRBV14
CASSQERLALREQYF
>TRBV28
CASSSPGQTSYEQYF
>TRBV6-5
CASSSMASKSDEQYF
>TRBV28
CASSSREVWRREQYF
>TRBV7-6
CASSLAALGEQYF
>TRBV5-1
CASSVQGATNEKLFF
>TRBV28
CASAPSAGGLTSTDTQYF
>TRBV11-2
CASTPTGNEQFF
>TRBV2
CAHDRQGSGNTIYF
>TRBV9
CASSPSGTSANTGELFF
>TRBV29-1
CSVGDRGRETQYF
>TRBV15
CATSLTSGIVGQFF
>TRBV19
CASSPPGSGKTQYF
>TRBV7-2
CASSSSLQETQYF
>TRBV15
CATSLTGQAYEQYF
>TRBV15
CATSPIGTSGRRQGEQFF
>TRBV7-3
CASSSGPPGAQYF
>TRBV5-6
CASSLDRGRNTGELFF
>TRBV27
CASSPRGTQETQYF
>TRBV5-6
CASSIRPGQGEKLFF
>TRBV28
CASSSPPSGSYEQYF
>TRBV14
CASRRQGYNEQFF
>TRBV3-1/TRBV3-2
CASSQAEQETQYF
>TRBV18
CASSPGTPNGYEQYF
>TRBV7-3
CASSVGGSSTDTQYF
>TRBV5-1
CASSFSPGTSEVEQFF
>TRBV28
CASSLVQGANQPQHF
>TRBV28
CASSLHTVEAFF
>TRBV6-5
CASSTGGRPGNTIYF
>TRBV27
CASIIKRENQTYSNQPQHF
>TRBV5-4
CASSLQGEGTEAFF
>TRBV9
CASSVPRGGSPYEQYF
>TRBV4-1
CASSQVGGGYEAFF
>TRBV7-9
CASSLAAGNTEAFF
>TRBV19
CASSTTGTSDLDTQYF
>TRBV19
CASRTSGPSYNEQFF
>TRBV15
CATSAGYEQYF
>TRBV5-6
CASSLGYLTGGGYGYTF
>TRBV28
CASSFQLAGAGEQFF
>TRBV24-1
CATSGQGFNEQYF
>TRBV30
CAWSVLSGELFF
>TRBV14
CASNRQVGYEQYF
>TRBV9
CASSIRQESTDTQYF
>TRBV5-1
CASSHRDSYGYTF
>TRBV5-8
CASSFRSGVDTQYF
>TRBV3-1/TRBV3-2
CASSQGPGTEAFF
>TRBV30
CAWSVGGRGSTPQHF
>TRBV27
CATGLAQYNEQFF
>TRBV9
CASSVDYGTSYEQYF
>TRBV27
CASSLEGYIGELFF
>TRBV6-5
CASSYGPAGTQYF
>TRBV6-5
CASRRDLGSEQYF
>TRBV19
CASSPKQSSGNTIYF
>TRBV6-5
CASRAGTSGAYEQYF